This TCR beta chain was found in a study of T-cell reconstitution after alpha-beta-depleted transplantation in children. Findings and caveats of the study: Some patients' high day-60 TCRbeta diversity was attributed to recipient cells surviving conditioning. Newly produced T cells mostly provided counts and TCRbeta diversity after one year, as hyperexpanded clones declined. Expanded graft clones, several hundred of them, were reportedly the source of alpha-beta T cells about two months after transplant.

This clonotype has at least ten counts. As yet, its antigen is unknown. The CDR3 covers 15 residues. Germline V CDR1 and CDR2: LGHDT, YNNKEL (reference sequence). With V trimmed by 4 bases and J by 9 bases, 11 bases remained unmatched. Using unique molecular identifiers, the investigators prepared the TCRbeta library. TCRdb re-called the PCR reads through MiXCR, storing one row per CDR3 protein. The sample has around 94,000 distinct CDR3 sequences, around 6% seen once. This material consisted of PBMCs, mostly from graft donor cells, taken 60 days after TCRalphabeta/CD19-depleted stem cell transplant. The sequence was collected from a female patient aged 2-9 years who had a stem cell transplant for Fanconi anemia, so the T cells may come from the graft donor. V is TRBV3-1 and J is TRBJ2-2; 7 nucleotides agree with TRBD2. CDR3 sequence reads: CASSPPGGNRWELFF. CDR3 sequence (DNA): TGTGCCAGCAGCCCCCCGGGAGGCAATAGGTGGGAGCTGTTTTTT. The entire variable domain, with the rest obtained from reference TRBV3-1 and TRBJ2-2, is as follows: DTAVSQTPKYLVTQMGNDKSIKCEQNLGHDTMYWYKQDSKKFLKIMFSYNNKELIINETVPNRFSPKSPDKAHLNLHINSLELGDSAVYFCASSPPGGNRWELFFGEGSRLTVL.